This T cell receptor beta chain comes out of a study of cytomegalovirus exposure and HLA in healthy donors. About the research overall: Out of about 170 million T cells, an earlier analysis found roughly 110 million unique TCR beta sequences in total. Study-wide findings and caveats: The analysis excluded some indistinguishable V segments, including TRBV6-2 and TRBV6-3. A later analysis revealed that TCR association rates differed between HLA loci, peaking at DRB1 and bottoming out at HLA-C.

Turning to this clone: What it recognizes is unknown.

In germline, CDR1 is SGHAT, CDR2 FQNNGV. J was trimmed by 4 bases and V by 4 bases; bases with no gene match: 9. This CDR3 spans 15 amino acids. PCR was performed using 60 Vbeta and 13 Jbeta primers. Repertoires were generated with immunoSEQ multiplex PCR, while TCRdb's copy carries only in-frame clones and drops some. This table holds over 200,000 clones, 82% found once. The specimen sequenced was PBMCs. The TCR originated in a woman aged 35 to 49 in good health and CMV-seropositive. This rearrangement joins TRBV11-2 to TRBJ2-7, with 8 bases lining up with TRBD2. CDR3 DNA sequence: TGTGCCAGCAGCTCCTCCGGGAGGGCCCATTACGAGCAGTACTTC. Encoded protein: CASSSSGRAHYEQYF.